These T cell receptor beta chains were read from a single sample in a study of identical twins. TCRdb passed the 5' RACE reads through MiXCR, listing each CDR3 protein once. The repertoire includes 540,000 or so distinct CDR3 sequences, under 25% of them detected once, and approximately 0.52% sits in the top ten. The data were also submitted as part of a second study, on yellow fever vaccine responses in identical twins.

The specimen was CD4+ T cells sorted from blood. The receptors stem from a woman between 18 and 29 years old in good health. The CDR3 runs from the conserved cysteine through the conserved F or W. The order of the fields is CDR3 length, clone size, D gene, V gene, J gene, CDR3 DNA, CDR3 protein. D genes are given only for firm matches. Only part of the rows carry a size: once, few, many, or a class if the clone is expanded.

12,many,-,TRBV12-3/TRBV12-4,TRBJ1-2,TGTGCCAGCAGCCGGGGCTCCTATGGCTACACCTTC,CASSRGSYGYTF
13,-,-,TRBV6-1,TRBJ2-7,TGTGCCAGCGCAGGACAGCTTACCTACGAGCAGTACTTC,CASAGQLTYEQYF
14,many,-,TRBV12-3/TRBV12-4,TRBJ2-3,TGTGCCAGCAGTTTAGCGGGGGGGCGAGATACGCAGTATTTT,CASSLAGGRDTQYF
15,few,TRBD2,TRBV27,TRBJ2-1,TGTGCCAGCAGTTTCTGGCGGGGGGCGGACAATGAGCAGTTCTTC,CASSFWRGADNEQFF
14,-,TRBD1,TRBV19,TRBJ2-3,TGTGCCAGCCAGGACAGGTCCTCAACAGATACGCAGTATTTT,CASQDRSSTDTQYF
14,-,-,TRBV10-3,TRBJ2-7,TGTGCCATCGGTCCGGGCGGGGTCTCCTACGAGCAGTACTTC,CAIGPGGVSYEQYF
15,-,-,TRBV3-1,TRBJ2-3,TGTGCCAGCAGCTTCGGGCCAGTGAGGACAGATACGCAGTATTTT,CASSFGPVRTDTQYF
15,-,TRBD2,TRBV27,TRBJ2-1,TGTGCCAGCACTATAAGCGGGGGGGCGTGGAATGAGCAGTTCTTC,CASTISGGAWNEQFF
13,-,-,TRBV20-1,TRBJ1-2,TGCAGTGCTAGCCGGTGGGGGAACTATGGCTACACCTTC,CSASRWGNYGYTF
15,once,-,TRBV7-3,TRBJ2-7,TGTGCCAGCAGCTTAAGAGGCGGACAGCCCTACGAGCAGTACTTC,CASSLRGGQPYEQYF
14,few,-,TRBV20-1,TRBJ2-5,TGCAGTGCTAGTCGGCGCGGAGGGGCCGAGACCCAGTACTTC,CSASRRGGAETQYF
15,-,-,TRBV5-1,TRBJ2-5,TGCGCCAGCAGCTCGGGACCCGCCCACATGGAGACCCAGTACTTC,CASSSGPAHMETQYF
16,few,TRBD1,TRBV5-1,TRBJ1-1,TGCGCCAGCAGCCCTCCGGGACAGGAATTGAACACTGAAGCTTTCTTT,CASSPPGQELNTEAFF
16,few,-,TRBV5-6,TRBJ2-2,TGTGCCAGCAGCTCATTAGGGTCTTTGGGAACCGGGGAGCTGTTTTTT,CASSSLGSLGTGELFF
14,-,TRBD1,TRBV7-9,TRBJ1-4,TGTGCCAGCAGTAGACAGGGGGCTAATGAAAAACTGTTTTTT,CASSRQGANEKLFF
14,-,-,TRBV12-5,TRBJ2-2,TGTGCTAGTGGTTTGGTACGGCCTACCGGGGAGCTGTTTTTT,CASGLVRPTGELFF
16,-,-,TRBV6-1,TRBJ1-5,TGTGCCAGCAGTGAAGTGGGCACACGTAGCAATCAGCCCCAGCATTTT,CASSEVGTRSNQPQHF
19,-,TRBD2,TRBV20-1,TRBJ2-3,TGCAGTGCTAGAGATCGCCGTCTAGCGGGAGGGCCTAGCACAGATACGCAGTATTTT,CSARDRRLAGGPSTDTQYF
15,few,TRBD2,TRBV4-2,TRBJ2-1,TGTGCCAGCAGCCGTACTAGCGGGGGATCCAATGAGCAGTTCTTC,CASSRTSGGSNEQFF
16,few,TRBD1,TRBV18,TRBJ2-1,TGTGCCAGCTCACCACCAATCACAGGGGGTGTTGGTGAGCAGTTCTTC,CASSPPITGGVGEQFF
16,few,-,TRBV11-2,TRBJ2-2,TGTGCCAGCAGCTTAGTGGAGGGATTAGGAACCGGGGAGCTGTTTTTT,CASSLVEGLGTGELFF
14,few,TRBD1,TRBV11-2,TRBJ2-3,TGTGCCAGCAGCTCCCTTGCAGGGGGCGATACGCAGTATTTT,CASSSLAGGDTQYF
14,-,-,TRBV7-2,TRBJ2-2,TGTGCCAGCAGCGGGGGGCCGAACACCCGGGAGCTGTTTTTT,CASSGGPNTRELFF
18,-,TRBD1,TRBV2,TRBJ2-7,TGTACCTGCAGTTCCCAGCCGGACAGGGGGCGGTGGTCCTACGAGCAGTACTTC,CTCSSQPDRGRWSYEQYF
15,few,TRBD1,TRBV7-7,TRBJ2-1,TGTGCCAGCAGCTCCGGGACAGGGGCTCTTAATGAGCAGTTCTTC,CASSSGTGALNEQFF
13,-,TRBD2,TRBV10-3,TRBJ2-5,TGTGCCATCAGTGGACTAGCGGGAGAGACCCAGTACTTC,CAISGLAGETQYF
14,few,-,TRBV7-9,TRBJ2-5,TGTGCCAGCAGCCAAAGAGGCTCGGGAGAGACCCAGTACTTC,CASSQRGSGETQYF
16,-,TRBD1,TRBV7-8,TRBJ2-5,TGTGCCAGCACTAACCACGGGACAGGGTTCCAAGAGACCCAGTACTTC,CASTNHGTGFQETQYF
16,few,-,TRBV5-1,TRBJ2-7,TGCGCCAGCAGCTTACAAACTAGAATAGGCTCCTACGAGCAGTACTTC,CASSLQTRIGSYEQYF
16,few,TRBD2,TRBV6-1,TRBJ2-3,TGTGCCAGCAGAGGGACTAGCGGGAGGGCCAGAGATACGCAGTATTTT,CASRGTSGRARDTQYF
15,many,TRBD1,TRBV12-3/TRBV12-4,TRBJ1-6,TGTGCCAGCAGTCCCCGGGACAGCCTTAATTCACCCCTCCACTTT,CASSPRDSLNSPLHF
14,few,-,TRBV25-1,TRBJ2-3,TGTGCCAGCAGAGAGATCTCTAGCACAGATACGCAGTATTTT,CASREISSTDTQYF
15,few,TRBD1,TRBV7-9,TRBJ2-3,TGTGCCAGCAGCGCGGGACAGGGAATCACAGATACGCAGTATTTT,CASSAGQGITDTQYF
15,few,TRBD2,TRBV5-6,TRBJ2-1,TGTGCCAGCACCCTAAATGCGGGGGGGTACAATGAGCAGTTCTTC,CASTLNAGGYNEQFF
11,few,-,TRBV10-3,TRBJ2-7,TGTGCCATCAGTGACACGTACGAGCAGTACTTC,CAISDTYEQYF
13,-,TRBD1,TRBV20-1,TRBJ2-7,TGCAGTGCTAGCGACGGACAGGGTGACGAGCAGTACTTC,CSASDGQGDEQYF
15,few,-,TRBV3-1,TRBJ2-3,TGTGCCAGCAGCCAAGATCGACTAGTGACAGATACGCAGTATTTT,CASSQDRLVTDTQYF
13,-,TRBD1,TRBV20-1,TRBJ2-7,TGCAGTGCTACCCGGGACAGGGGTTACGAGCAGTACTTC,CSATRDRGYEQYF
13,few,-,TRBV3-1,TRBJ2-1,TGTGCCAGCAGAGACACAGGGTGGGGAGAGCAGTTCTTC,CASRDTGWGEQFF
18,few,-,TRBV5-1,TRBJ2-4,TGCGCCAGCAGCTTGGTCGATCGAGACAGGCTAGCCAAAAACATTCAGTACTTC,CASSLVDRDRLAKNIQYF
13,-,-,TRBV5-1,TRBJ2-5,TGCGCCAGCAGCCGGGACATACGAGAGACCCAGTACTTC,CASSRDIRETQYF
16,-,-,TRBV7-9,TRBJ1-6,TGTGCCAGCAGCTTAGAATTGGGGAGATCGAATTCACCCCTCCACTTT,CASSLELGRSNSPLHF
14,-,-,TRBV27,TRBJ2-5,TGTGCCAGCAGTGGGGGACTTCCCCAAGAGACCCAGTACTTC,CASSGGLPQETQYF
15,-,TRBD2,TRBV20-1,TRBJ2-3,TGCAGTGCTTCGGCTAGCGGGAGTCACACAGATACGCAGTATTTT,CSASASGSHTDTQYF
19,few,-,TRBV4-1,TRBJ1-4,TGCGCCAGCAGCCAAGATCCGCAGGGTCGGGGCGAAGGGAATGAAAAACTGTTTTTT,CASSQDPQGRGEGNEKLFF
16,-,TRBD2,TRBV5-1,TRBJ2-5,TGCGCCAGCAGCATGGGACTAGCGCACCAACAAGAGACCCAGTACTTC,CASSMGLAHQQETQYF
15,-,TRBD2,TRBV7-2,TRBJ2-1,TGTGCCAGCAGCCTAGCGGGAGGGTCCGGCCATGAGCAGTTCTTC,CASSLAGGSGHEQFF
15,few,TRBD2,TRBV6-2/TRBV6-3,TRBJ2-1,TGTGCCAGCACCCCGGCGGGAGGACCTTACAATGAGCAGTTCTTC,CASTPAGGPYNEQFF
12,few,-,TRBV20-1,TRBJ2-3,TGCAGTGCTAGAGAACAGGTGGATACGCAGTATTTT,CSAREQVDTQYF
16,-,-,TRBV11-2,TRBJ2-6,TGTGCCAGCAGCATAACCGAAGGTGTTGGGGCCAACGTCCTGACTTTC,CASSITEGVGANVLTF
16,-,-,TRBV7-9,TRBJ2-6,TGTGCCAGCAGCCCCGGACGGAACTCTGGGGCCAACGTCCTGACTTTC,CASSPGRNSGANVLTF